This TCR beta chain came from a study of shared clonotypes between healthy human individuals. A note on this clone: What it binds is unknown.

V was clipped by 0 bases and J by 8 bases; unmatched bases: 9. The CDR3 sequence is 15 residues long. From germline, CDR1 is LGHNA and CDR2 YSLEER. Some clones are missing from TCRdb's copy, which holds only in-frame ones; the method was immunoSEQ multiplex PCR. The profile shows 2 million to 2.5 million clones, about 95% of them singletons. Study-level findings and limits: Larger richness was generally estimated for naive than memory subsets.

Terminally differentiated effector memory CD45RA+ cells were excluded from the naive CD8 cells, which were CD45RO-negative and positively selected for CCR7. The clonotype comes from a man aged 18 to 30 in good health. The V call is TRBV4-3, the J call TRBJ1-2; 7 bases map to TRBD1. Sequencing was done on a sample of naive CD8+ T cells sorted from blood. DNA for the CDR3: TGCGCCAGCAGCCAAGATCCAGGGGGTATGGAAGGCTACACCTTC. Its translation: CASSQDPGGMEGYTF.